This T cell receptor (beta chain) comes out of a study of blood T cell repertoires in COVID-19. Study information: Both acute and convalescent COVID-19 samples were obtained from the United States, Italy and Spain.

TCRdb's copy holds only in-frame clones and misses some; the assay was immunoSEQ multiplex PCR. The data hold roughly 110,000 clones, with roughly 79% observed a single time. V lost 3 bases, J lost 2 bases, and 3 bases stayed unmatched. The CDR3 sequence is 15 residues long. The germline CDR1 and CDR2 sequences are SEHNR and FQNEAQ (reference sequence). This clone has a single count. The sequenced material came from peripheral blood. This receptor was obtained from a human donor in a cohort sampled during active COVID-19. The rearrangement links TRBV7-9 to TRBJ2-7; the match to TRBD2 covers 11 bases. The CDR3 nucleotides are TGTGCCAGCAGCTTCCCGACTAGCGGGACCTACGAGCAGTACTTC. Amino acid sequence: CASSFPTSGTYEQYF.